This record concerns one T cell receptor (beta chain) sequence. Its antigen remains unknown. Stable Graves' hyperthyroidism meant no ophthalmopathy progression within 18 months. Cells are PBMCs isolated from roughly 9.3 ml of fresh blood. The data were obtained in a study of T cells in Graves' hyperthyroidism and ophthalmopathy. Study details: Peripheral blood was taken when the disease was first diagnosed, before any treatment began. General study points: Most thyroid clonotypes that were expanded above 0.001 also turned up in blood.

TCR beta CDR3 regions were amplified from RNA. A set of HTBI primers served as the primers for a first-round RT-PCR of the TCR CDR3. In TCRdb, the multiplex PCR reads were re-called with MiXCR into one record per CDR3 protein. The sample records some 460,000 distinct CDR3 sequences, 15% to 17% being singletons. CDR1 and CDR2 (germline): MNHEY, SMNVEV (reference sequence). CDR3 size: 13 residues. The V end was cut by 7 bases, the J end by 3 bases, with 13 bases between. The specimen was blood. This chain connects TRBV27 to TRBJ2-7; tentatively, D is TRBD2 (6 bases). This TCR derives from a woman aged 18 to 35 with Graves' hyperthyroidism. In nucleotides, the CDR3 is TGTGCCAGCACCCCCCTCGGGAGCTACGAGCAGTACTTC. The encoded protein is CASTPLGSYEQYF.